Shown below are 30 T cell receptor beta chains from a single sample sequenced in a study of lymphopenia after photon versus proton radiotherapy. Repertoires were generated with immunoSEQ multiplex PCR, while TCRdb's copy carries only in-frame clones and drops some. The profile shows 25,000 to 35,000 clones, roughly 89% of them singletons. Sequenced here: peripheral blood, sampled from a patient treated with proton-based radiotherapy. The receptors shown here come from a woman between 70 and 85 years old with pancreatic cancer. Some clones in this sample may be carry-over from other donors' samples.

The rearrangement uses TRBV10-3 and TRBJ2-3; no definite D call. CDR1 and CDR2 from the germline V gene are ENHRY and SYGVKD. The CDR3 runs to 14 residues. The ends were cut back, 4 bases at V and 2 bases at J, with 10 bases in the middle. This CDR3 reads CAISGALSTDTQYF. The CDR3 DNA reads as TGTGCCATCAGTGGAGCACTTTCCACAGATACGCAGTATTTT.

This chain connects TRBV9 to TRBJ2-1, with 7 bases identical to TRBD1. J was trimmed by 0 bases and V by 0 bases; bases with no gene match: 9. The CDR3 loop spans 18 amino acids. Germline V gene sequence: CDR1 SGDLS, CDR2 YYNGEE. The CDR3 DNA sequence: TGTGCCAGCAGCGTAGCAAGTATGAGACAGGGCTCCTACAATGAGCAGTTCTTC. The encoded protein is CASSVASMRQGSYNEQFF.

V is TRBV6-1 and J is TRBJ1-2; no reliable D call. The V end lost 1 base, the J end lost 7 bases, and 13 bases lay between the germline ends. Germline V gene data show CDR1 as MNHNS and CDR2 as SASEGT. The CDR3 sequence is 14 residues long. The CDR3 DNA follows: TGTGCCAGCAGTGAAGTCGAGGGAGTTGGTGGCTACACCTTC. It yields the protein CASSEVEGVGGYTF.

The chain uses TRBV7-3 and TRBJ1-5; D may be TRBD1 (5 bases). CDR3 length equals 13 residues. The germline V gene encodes CDR1 SGHTA and CDR2 FQGTGA. V was shortened by 3 bases and J by 9 bases, with 12 bases between the two germline ends. The CDR3 DNA sequence: TGTGCCAGCAGCTTCACAGGCGGCGGGCCCCAGCATTTT. Its translation is CASSFTGGGPQHF.

This sequence joins TRBV6-5 and TRBJ1-2; 10 bases align to TRBD1. The CDR3 is made up of 16 amino acids. The germline CDR1 and CDR2 sequences are MNHEY and SVGAGI. The V and J ends lost 4 bases and 8 bases, in that order; junction bases with no gene match: 13. CDR3: CASSSGQGTSTGGYTF. In DNA form, the CDR3 reads TGTGCCAGCAGTTCGGGACAGGGGACCTCTACGGGGGGCTACACCTTC.

This chain connects TRBV15 to TRBJ1-5, with no clear D. Germline V CDR1 and CDR2: LNHNV, YYDKDF (reference sequence). Between the trimmed V and J ends, which lost 1 base and 0 bases, there was a span of 16 bases. The CDR3 has 18 residues. The CDR3 reads CATSRVDGKGVSNQPQHF. DNA of the CDR3: TGTGCCACCAGCAGAGTCGACGGGAAGGGAGTTAGCAATCAGCCCCAGCATTTT. Based on the CDR3 plus reference TRBV15 and TRBJ1-5, the full variable domain is DAMVIQNPRYQVTQFGKPVTLSCSQTLNHNVMYWYQQKSSQAPKLLFHYYDKDFNNEADTPDNFQSRRPNTSFCFLDIRSPGLGDTAMYLCATSRVDGKGVSNQPQHFGDGTRLSIL.

The chain combines TRBV5-1 with TRBJ2-1, with TRBD2 matching over 9 bases. The CDR3 is 14 amino acids. The ends lost 4 bases at V and 4 bases at J; junction bases unmatched: 3. Germline CDR1 reads SGHRS; CDR2 reads YFSETQ. The CDR3 sequence: CASSISGSYNEQFF. In DNA form, the CDR3 reads TGCGCCAGCAGCATTAGCGGGAGTTACAATGAGCAGTTCTTC. Using reference TRBV5-1 and TRBJ2-1 for the parts outside the CDR3, the full variable domain is KAGVTQTPRYLIKTRGQQVTLSCSPISGHRSVSWYQQTPGQGLQFLFEYFSETQRNKGNFPGRFSGRQFSNSRSEMNVSTLELGDSALYLCASSISGSYNEQFFGPGTRLTVL.

The rearrangement joins TRBV27 to TRBJ2-1; D is uncertain. The germline CDR1 and CDR2 sequences are MNHEY and SMNVEV (reference sequence). The CDR3 sequence is 16 residues long. V was trimmed by 2 bases and J by 7 bases, leaving 18 bases between them. The CDR3 reads CASSLNGFLRHNEQFF. The CDR3 DNA reads TGTGCCAGCAGTTTAAACGGATTTTTGCGCCATAATGAGCAGTTCTTC.

The genes are TRBV18 and TRBJ2-7; 12 bases map to TRBD2. J lost 0 bases, V lost 5 bases, and 5 bases had no gene match. Looked up from germline, CDR1 is KGHSH and CDR2 is LQKENI. The CDR3 has 16 amino acids. CDR3 DNA sequence: TGTGCCAGCTCATTTTCGACTAGCGGGGGCTCCTACGAGCAGTACTTC. Translated, it gives CASSFSTSGGSYEQYF.

The gene calls are TRBV7-2 and TRBJ2-3; D gene uncertain. Trimming took off 5 bases at V and 2 bases at J, with 14 bases between the two ends. Germline V gene lookup returns CDR1 SGHTA and CDR2 FQGNSA. The CDR3 loop spans 15 amino acids. CDR3 amino acids: CASSLWTGPTDTQYF. Here the CDR3 DNA reads TGTGCCAGCAGCCTGTGGACGGGTCCCACAGATACGCAGTATTTT.

This chain links TRBV10-3 with TRBJ1-1; 12 bases fit TRBD1. This CDR3 is built from 15 residues. The junction had 3 bases not matched to a gene; V was cut back by 7 bases and J by 0 bases. CDR1 is ENHRY, CDR2 SYGVKD, per germline. The CDR3 nucleotides are TGTGCCATCAACCGGGACAGGGGGCTGAACACTGAAGCTTTCTTT. Its translation: CAINRDRGLNTEAFF.

The V gene is TRBV27, the J gene TRBJ2-7; D remains unclear. V shed 8 bases and J shed 3 bases, with 14 bases lying between them. Looked up from germline, CDR1 is MNHEY and CDR2 is SMNVEV (reference sequence). The CDR3 is 13 residues long. The CDR3 reads CASGGSNIYEQYF. The CDR3 nucleotides are TGTGCCAGCGGCGGCAGTAATATCTACGAGCAGTACTTC.

The chain links TRBV2 to TRBJ1-1; TRBD1 agrees at 8 bases. Trimming removed 5 bases from V and 4 bases from J; junction bases left unmatched: 6. This CDR3 has 14 residues. CDR1 SNHLY and CDR2 FYNNEI come from the germline V gene. DNA for the CDR3: TGTGCCAGCAGTAACAGCAGGGGGCGCACTGAAGCTTTCTTT. It specifies CASSNSRGRTEAFF. Looking up the rest from reference TRBV2 and TRBJ1-1 gives the full variable domain: EPEVTQTPSHQVTQMGQEVILRCVPISNHLYFYWYRQILGQKVEFLVSFYNNEISEKSEIFDDQFSVERPDGSNFTLKIRSTKLEDSAMYFCASSNSRGRTEAFFGQGTRLTVV.

This chain links TRBV28 with TRBJ2-7; 10 bases align to TRBD1. Trimming removed 6 bases from V and 5 bases from J; junction bases left unmatched: 7. Germline V gene lookup returns CDR1 MDHEN and CDR2 SYDVKM. The CDR3 contains 14 residues. The CDR3 is CASSLTGGVNEQYF. CDR3 in DNA: TGTGCCAGCAGCCTGACAGGGGGCGTAAACGAGCAGTACTTC.

This clone was seen once. The chain is built from TRBV19 and TRBJ2-7; D is possibly TRBD1 (5 bases). CDR1 is LNHDA, CDR2 SQIVND, per germline (reference sequence). The CDR3 extends over 16 amino acids. V shed 4 bases and J shed 0 bases, with 16 bases lying between them. The CDR3: CASSRTSDLSSYEQYF. The CDR3, as DNA: TGTGCCAGTAGTAGGACATCTGACTTGAGCTCCTACGAGCAGTACTTC.

This clone was recorded once. This rearrangement joins TRBV14 to TRBJ1-1, with a weak D call TRBD1 (6 bases). The V gene lost 4 bases and the J gene lost 1 base, with 10 bases spanning the gap. Germline values: CDR1 SGHDN, CDR2 FVKESK. There are 14 residues in the CDR3. CDR3: CASSLGQTNTEAFF. DNA for the CDR3: TGTGCCAGCAGCCTAGGACAGACGAACACTGAAGCTTTCTTT.

The chain links TRBV30 to TRBJ2-1; the match to TRBD1 covers 8 bases. V trimming: 0 bases; J trimming: 5 bases; junction bases outside the gene matches: 12. The CDR3 totals 17 residues. Germline assignment: CDR1 GTSNPN and CDR2 SVGIG (reference sequence). This CDR3 reads CAWSVSPAGGKDNEQFF. The CDR3, as DNA: TGTGCCTGGAGTGTAAGCCCAGCAGGGGGCAAGGACAATGAGCAGTTCTTC.

The gene calls are TRBV18 and TRBJ1-1; a weak D match, TRBD1 (6 bases). V lost 2 bases and J 10 bases, leaving 17 bases between the germline ends. The CDR3 is made up of 14 amino acids. CDR1 and CDR2 (germline): KGHSH, LQKENI. Here the CDR3 reads CASSPGPGAGGAFF. CDR3 coding DNA: TGTGCCAGCTCACCAGGGCCGGGGGCTGGTGGAGCTTTCTTT.

The rearrangement joins TRBV11-1 to TRBJ2-3; TRBD2 matches 7 bases. V gave up 6 bases and J gave up 2 bases; unmatched junction bases: 11. This CDR3 comprises 16 residues. Per germline, CDR1 SGHAT and CDR2 FQDESV (reference sequence). The DNA for the CDR3 is TGTGCCAGCAGTCCCCTCGGCGGGAGCACCACAGATACGCAGTATTTT. It specifies CASSPLGGSTTDTQYF.

This rearrangement joins TRBV21-1 to TRBJ2-2; whether TRBD1, the table's D call, matches the DNA was not checked. TRBV21-1 has pseudogene status. This CDR3 spans 15 amino acids. CDR3 nucleotides: TGTGCCAGCAGGAACCCCCAGGGGAGCACCGGGGAGCTGTTTTTT. It is translated as CASRNPQGSTGELFF.

The rearrangement joins TRBV5-1 to TRBJ2-3; 7 nucleotides agree with TRBD1. Trimming removed 0 bases from V and 0 bases from J; junction bases left unmatched: 7. The CDR3 consists of 17 residues. CDR1 is SGHRS, CDR2 YFSETQ, per germline. The DNA for the CDR3 is TGCGCCAGCAGCTTGGTTGGGACAGAACCTAGCACAGATACGCAGTATTTT. Encoded protein: CASSLVGTEPSTDTQYF.

The chain recombines TRBV5-4 with TRBJ2-1; 7 bases fit TRBD2. CDR1 SGHNT and CDR2 YYREEE come from the germline V gene (reference sequence). The V and J ends lost 1 base and 7 bases, in that order; junction bases with no gene match: 8. The CDR3 is made up of 15 amino acids. CDR3 protein: CASSLRGGPGNEQFF. As DNA, the CDR3 is TGTGCCAGCAGCTTGCGGGGAGGGCCGGGGAATGAGCAGTTCTTC.

This sequence joins TRBV11-2 and TRBJ1-5; D possibly corresponds to TRBD1 (6 bases). V dropped 5 bases and J dropped 5 bases, with 13 bases sitting between them. The CDR3 extends over 14 amino acids. Looked up from germline, CDR1 is SGHAT and CDR2 is FQNNGV. This CDR3 reads CASSVDRRHQPQHF. The CDR3 DNA is TGTGCCAGCAGCGTTGACAGGAGACATCAGCCCCAGCATTTT.

The genes are TRBV7-2 and TRBJ1-6; D possibly corresponds to TRBD1 (5 bases). Germline CDR1 and CDR2: SGHTA and FQGNSA. This CDR3 comprises 17 residues. V lost 2 bases and J lost 7, with 18 bases in between. The CDR3 sequence: CASSLFVRALKNSPLHF. The CDR3 region has the DNA TGTGCCAGCAGCTTATTCGTCAGGGCTTTGAAGAATTCACCCCTCCACTTT.

The rearrangement uses TRBV5-8 and TRBJ2-7; unclear D gene. The length of the CDR3 is 15 residues. Germline lookup yields CDR1 SGHTS and CDR2 YDEGEE. Trimming shortened V by 1 base and J by 2 bases, and 13 bases separated the two germline ends. The CDR3 spells CASSLSSIGAYEQYF. The CDR3 DNA follows: TGTGCCAGCAGCTTGTCATCGATAGGCGCCTACGAGCAGTACTTC. Complete variable domain (other parts from reference TRBV5-8 and TRBJ2-7): EAGVTQSPTHLIKTRGQQATLRCSPISGHTSVYWYQQALGLGLQFLLWYDEGEERNRGNFPPRFSGRQFPNYSSELNVNALELEDSALYLCASSLSSIGAYEQYFGPGTRLTVT.

V gene TRBV6-5 combines with J gene TRBJ1-3, with D perhaps TRBD1 (5 bases). V lost 6 bases and J lost 4, with 10 bases in between. Germline V CDR1 and CDR2: MNHEY, SVGAGI. The length of the CDR3 is 13 residues. In DNA, the CDR3 is TGTGCCAGCAGACTTGGGACGGGAAACACCATATATTTT. This encodes CASRLGTGNTIYF.

The CDR3 nucleotides are TGCGCCAGCAGACATTTAGACAGGGGGGCTGTCACTGAAGCTTTCTTT. This gives the protein CASRHLDRGAVTEAFF. The chain is built from TRBV5-1 and TRBJ1-1, with 9 bases matching TRBD1. Germline CDR1 and CDR2: SGHRS and YFSETQ. The CDR3 covers 16 residues. V was pared by 5 bases and J by 4 bases, with 12 bases of the junction left unmatched.

This chain connects TRBV7-6 to TRBJ2-2, with 8 positions matching TRBD1. The CDR3 spans 14 residues. Losses at the gene ends were 3 bases for V and 4 bases for J; bases not matched to a gene: 1. Germline V gene sequence: CDR1 SGHVS, CDR2 FNYEAQ. Here the CDR3 DNA reads TGTGCCAGCAGCTTTACAGGGGGCACCGGGGAGCTGTTTTTT. This sequence encodes CASSFTGGTGELFF.

CDR3 amino acids: CASSLGRVGYTF. The CDR3 bases are TGTGCCAGCAGCTTAGGAAGAGTTGGCTACACCTTC. The gene calls are TRBV13 and TRBJ1-2; D call uncertain. Germline CDR1 reads PRHDT; CDR2 reads FYEKMQ (reference sequence). The ends were cut back, 0 bases at V and 7 bases at J, with 6 bases in the middle. The CDR3 runs 12 residues.

V and J are TRBV7-2 and TRBJ2-1, with a possible D match to TRBD2 (6 bases). This CDR3 has 15 residues. Germline loops: CDR1 SGHTA, CDR2 FQGNSA. Between the trimmed V and J ends, which lost 5 bases and 8 bases, there was a span of 19 bases. CDR3 amino acids: CASSMGLLPDDEQFF. Written as DNA, the CDR3 is TGTGCCAGCAGCATGGGACTCCTGCCTGACGATGAGCAGTTCTTC.